This T cell receptor beta chain was sequenced in a study of blood T cell repertoires in COVID-19. In the authors' methods: Amplification of reference gene primers provided the estimated nucleated cell counts. Assay used: immunoSEQ multiplex PCR; TCRdb lists only in-frame clones, some missing. V, J and clone size are those of that table, while D and trimming were read from the DNA. This table has 150,000 to 200,000 clones, about 85% appearing once. The V gene's germline CDR1 is SGHRS and CDR2 YFSETQ. Trimming cost V 0 bases and J 7 bases; bases outside gene matches: 4. The CDR3 loop spans 14 amino acids. A single count supports this clone.

Specimen: peripheral blood. The chain uses TRBV5-1 and TRBJ2-1; 7 bases are shared with TRBD1. This receptor was taken from a person between 65 and 79 years old with COVID-19, enrolled during active disease. The CDR3 protein is CASSLVGQLNEQFF. CDR3 coding DNA: TGCGCCAGCAGCTTGGTGGGACAGCTAAATGAGCAGTTCTTC.